This T cell receptor (beta chain) stems from a study of beta chain features in type 1 diabetes. Germline-derived CDR1 and CDR2 are LGHNA and YSLEER. V was pared by 1 base and J by 1 base, with 0 bases of the junction left unmatched. CDR3 size: 15 residues. Expressed TCRB transcripts were sequenced because the entire RNA isolate underwent reverse transcription. TCRdb keeps only in-frame clones here, not all; method: immunoSEQ multiplex PCR. The table has 150,000 or so clones, approximately 10% seen once; the top ten hold under 2.5%. This clone came up a few times. Sequences were obtained from central memory CD4+ T cells from blood. The chain couples TRBV4-3 to TRBJ1-4, with TRBD1 identical over 7 bases. The clonotype was recovered from a man aged 18 to 29 in good health. CDR3 sequence reads: CASSQGDRTNEKLFF. Here the CDR3 DNA reads TGCGCCAGCAGCCAAGGGGACAGAACTAATGAAAAACTGTTTTTT.